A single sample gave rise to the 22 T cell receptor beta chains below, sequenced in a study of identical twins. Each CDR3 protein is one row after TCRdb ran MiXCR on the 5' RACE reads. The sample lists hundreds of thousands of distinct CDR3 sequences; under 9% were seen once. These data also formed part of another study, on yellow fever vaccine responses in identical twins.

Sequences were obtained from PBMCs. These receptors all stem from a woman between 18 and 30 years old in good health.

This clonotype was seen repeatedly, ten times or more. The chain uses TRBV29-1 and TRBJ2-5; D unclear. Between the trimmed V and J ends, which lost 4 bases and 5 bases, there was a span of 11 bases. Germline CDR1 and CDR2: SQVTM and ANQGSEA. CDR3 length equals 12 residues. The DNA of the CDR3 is TGCAGCGTTGTTTGGACCACGGAGACCCAGTACTTC. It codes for CSVVWTTETQYF.

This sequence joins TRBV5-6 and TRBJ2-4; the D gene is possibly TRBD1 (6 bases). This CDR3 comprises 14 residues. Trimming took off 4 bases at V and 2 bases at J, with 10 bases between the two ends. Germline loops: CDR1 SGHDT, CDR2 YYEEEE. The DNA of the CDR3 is TGTGCCAGCAGCGGCCAGGGGACCAAAAACATTCAGTACTTC. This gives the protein CASSGQGTKNIQYF.

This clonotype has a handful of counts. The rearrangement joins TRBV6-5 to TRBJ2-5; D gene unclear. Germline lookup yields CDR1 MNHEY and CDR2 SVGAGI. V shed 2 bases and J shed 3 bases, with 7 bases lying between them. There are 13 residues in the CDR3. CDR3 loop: CASSYEGKETQYF. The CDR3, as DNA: TGTGCCAGCAGTTACGAAGGAAAAGAGACCCAGTACTTC.

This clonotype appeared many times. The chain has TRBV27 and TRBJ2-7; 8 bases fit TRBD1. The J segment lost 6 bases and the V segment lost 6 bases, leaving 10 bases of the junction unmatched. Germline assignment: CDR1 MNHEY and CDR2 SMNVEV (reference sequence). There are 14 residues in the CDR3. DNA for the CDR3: TGTGCCAGCAGCTTCCTCGGACAGGGTAGCGAGCAGTACTTC. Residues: CASSFLGQGSEQYF.

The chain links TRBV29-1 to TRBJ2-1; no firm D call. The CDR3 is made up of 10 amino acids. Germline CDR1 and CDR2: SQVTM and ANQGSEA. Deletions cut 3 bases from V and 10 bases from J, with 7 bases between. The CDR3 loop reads CSVEWREQFF. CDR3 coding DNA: TGCAGCGTTGAGTGGCGGGAGCAGTTCTTC.

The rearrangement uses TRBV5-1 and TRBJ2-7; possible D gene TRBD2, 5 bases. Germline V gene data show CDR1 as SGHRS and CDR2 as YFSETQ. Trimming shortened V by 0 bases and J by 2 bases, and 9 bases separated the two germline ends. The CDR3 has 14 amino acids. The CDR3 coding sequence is TGCGCCAGCAGCTTGGCCAACGGGGCCTACGAGCAGTACTTC. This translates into CASSLANGAYEQYF.

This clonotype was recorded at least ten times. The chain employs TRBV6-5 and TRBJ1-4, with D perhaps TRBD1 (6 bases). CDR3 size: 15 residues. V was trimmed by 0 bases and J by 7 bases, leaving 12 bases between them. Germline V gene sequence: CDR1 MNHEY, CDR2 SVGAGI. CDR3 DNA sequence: TGTGCCAGCAGTTACTCGTCAGGGGATACTGAAAAACTGTTTTTT. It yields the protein CASSYSSGDTEKLFF.

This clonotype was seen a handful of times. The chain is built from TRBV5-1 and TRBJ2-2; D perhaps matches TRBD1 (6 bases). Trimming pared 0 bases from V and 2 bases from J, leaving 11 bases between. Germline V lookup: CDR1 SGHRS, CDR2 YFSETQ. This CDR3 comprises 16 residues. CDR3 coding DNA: TGCGCCAGCAGCTTGGCCCGGACAGTTAACACCGGGGAGCTGTTTTTT. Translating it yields CASSLARTVNTGELFF.

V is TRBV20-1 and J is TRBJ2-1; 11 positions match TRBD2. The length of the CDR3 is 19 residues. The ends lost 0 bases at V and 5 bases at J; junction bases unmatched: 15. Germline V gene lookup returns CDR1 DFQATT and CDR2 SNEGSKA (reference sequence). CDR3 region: CSARDVPSGRLTPNNEQFF. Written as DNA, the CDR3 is TGCAGTGCTAGAGATGTGCCTAGCGGGAGGCTTACGCCAAACAATGAGCAGTTCTTC.

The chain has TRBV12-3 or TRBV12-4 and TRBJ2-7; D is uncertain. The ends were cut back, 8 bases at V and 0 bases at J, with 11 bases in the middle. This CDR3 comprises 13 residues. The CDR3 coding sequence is TGTGCCAGCCGCCACAGTCACTCCTACGAGCAGTACTTC. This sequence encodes CASRHSHSYEQYF.

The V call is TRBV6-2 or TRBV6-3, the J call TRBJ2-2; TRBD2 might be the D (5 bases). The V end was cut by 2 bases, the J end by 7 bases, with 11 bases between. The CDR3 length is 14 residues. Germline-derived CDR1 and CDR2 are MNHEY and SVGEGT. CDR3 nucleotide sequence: TGTGCCAGCAGTTACACTAGGGTGGACGGGGAGCTGTTTTTT. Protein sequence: CASSYTRVDGELFF.

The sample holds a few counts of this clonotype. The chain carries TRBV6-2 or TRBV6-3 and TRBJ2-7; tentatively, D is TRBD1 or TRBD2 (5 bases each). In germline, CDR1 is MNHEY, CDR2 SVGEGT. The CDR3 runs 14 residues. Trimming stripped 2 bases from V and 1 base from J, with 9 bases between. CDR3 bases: TGTGCCAGCAGTTACCATGAGGGGTCCTACGAGCAGTACTTC. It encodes CASSYHEGSYEQYF.

The CDR3 sequence: CASSLEFGEAETQYF. The CDR3, as DNA: TGTGCCAGCAGCTTAGAGTTCGGGGAGGCAGAGACCCAGTACTTC. The chain has TRBV7-8 and TRBJ2-5, with D possibly matching TRBD2 (6 bases). V dropped 1 base and J dropped 4 bases, with 13 bases sitting between them. CDR3 length equals 15 residues. Germline assignment: CDR1 SGHVS and CDR2 FQNEAQ.

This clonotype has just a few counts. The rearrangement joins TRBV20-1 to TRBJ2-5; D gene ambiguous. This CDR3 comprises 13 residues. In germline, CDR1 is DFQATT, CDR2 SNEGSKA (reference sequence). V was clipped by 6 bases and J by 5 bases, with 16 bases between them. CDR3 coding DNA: TGCAGTGCCACGAGACTGAAACCGGAGACCCAGTACTTC. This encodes CSATRLKPETQYF.

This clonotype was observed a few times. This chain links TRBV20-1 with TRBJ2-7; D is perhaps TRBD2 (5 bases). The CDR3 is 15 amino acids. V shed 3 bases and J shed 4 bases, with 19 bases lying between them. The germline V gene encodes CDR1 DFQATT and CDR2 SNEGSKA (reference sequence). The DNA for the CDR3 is TGCAGTGCTAGTAGCGCCCTTGGAAGTAGTTACGAGCAGTACTTC. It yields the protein CSASSALGSSYEQYF.

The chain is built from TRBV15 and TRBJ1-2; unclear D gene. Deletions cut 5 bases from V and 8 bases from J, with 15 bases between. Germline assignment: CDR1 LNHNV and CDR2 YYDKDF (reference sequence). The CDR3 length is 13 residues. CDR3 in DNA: TGTGCCACCAGCTCCCGCTCCTTTGCCGGCTACACCTTC. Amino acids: CATSSRSFAGYTF.

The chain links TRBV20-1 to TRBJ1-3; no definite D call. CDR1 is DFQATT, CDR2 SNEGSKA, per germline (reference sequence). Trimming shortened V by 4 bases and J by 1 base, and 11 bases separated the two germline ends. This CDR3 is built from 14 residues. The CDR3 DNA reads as TGCAGTGCTAATAAAAGGGCATCTGGAAACACCATATATTTT. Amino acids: CSANKRASGNTIYF.

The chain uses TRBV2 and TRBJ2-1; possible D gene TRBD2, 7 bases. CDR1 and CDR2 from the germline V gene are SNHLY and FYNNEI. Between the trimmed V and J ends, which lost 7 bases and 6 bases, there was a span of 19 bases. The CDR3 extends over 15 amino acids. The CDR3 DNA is TGTGCCAGCACCGTTTCGGGGGGCCCGGTCAATGAGCAGTTCTTC. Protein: CASTVSGGPVNEQFF.

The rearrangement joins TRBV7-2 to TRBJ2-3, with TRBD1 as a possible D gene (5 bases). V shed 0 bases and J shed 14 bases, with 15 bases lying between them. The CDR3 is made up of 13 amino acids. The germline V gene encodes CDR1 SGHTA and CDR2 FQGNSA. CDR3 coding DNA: TGTGCCAGCAGCTTAGCGGCGGCAGGGCTATTGTATTTT. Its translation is CASSLAAAGLLYF.

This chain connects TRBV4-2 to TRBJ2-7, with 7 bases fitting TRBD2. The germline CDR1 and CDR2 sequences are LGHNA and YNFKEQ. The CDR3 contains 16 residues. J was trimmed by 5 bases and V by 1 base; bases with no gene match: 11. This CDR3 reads CASSQAGTGRSNEQYF. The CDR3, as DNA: TGTGCCAGCAGCCAAGCCGGGACCGGGAGGTCCAACGAGCAGTACTTC.

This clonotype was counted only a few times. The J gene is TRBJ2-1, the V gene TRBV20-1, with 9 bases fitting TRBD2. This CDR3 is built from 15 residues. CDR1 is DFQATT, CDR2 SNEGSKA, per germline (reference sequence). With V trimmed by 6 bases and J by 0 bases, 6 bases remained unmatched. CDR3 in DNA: TGCAGTGCCCCGAGACTAGCGGTCTCCTACAATGAGCAGTTCTTC. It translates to CSAPRLAVSYNEQFF.

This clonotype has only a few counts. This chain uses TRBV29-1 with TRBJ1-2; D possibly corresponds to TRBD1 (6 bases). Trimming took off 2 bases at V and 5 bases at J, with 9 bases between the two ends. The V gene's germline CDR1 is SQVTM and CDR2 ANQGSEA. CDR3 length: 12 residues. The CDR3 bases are TGCAGCGTTGAACCAGGGGCTTATGGCTACACCTTC. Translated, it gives CSVEPGAYGYTF.